A single sample is the source of the 12 T cell receptor beta chains below, sequenced in a study of T cell responses to AZD1222 COVID-19 vaccine. TCRdb's table, derived via immunoSEQ multiplex PCR, lists solely in-frame clones and lacks some. The sample consists of about 120,000 clones, 88% of them appearing once. The material sequenced was peripheral blood, taken on day 0 of AZD1222 vaccination. The receptors stem from an adult in good health.

The chain couples TRBV6-2 or TRBV6-3 to TRBJ1-2; D not resolved. V gave up 2 bases and J gave up 4 bases, with 5 bases separating them. The CDR3 has 12 residues. The V gene's germline CDR1 is MNHEY and CDR2 SVGEGT. In DNA, the CDR3 is TGTGCCAGCAGTTACAGGCGCTATGGCTACACCTTC. Encoded protein: CASSYRRYGYTF.

The chain uses TRBV6-5 and TRBJ1-3, with 10 bases aligning to TRBD1. This CDR3 has 14 residues. V lost 6 bases and J lost 8; bases outside the gene matches: 7. Germline CDR1 and CDR2: MNHEY and SVGAGI. DNA for the CDR3: TGTGCCAGCAGCGGACAGGGGGATTTGGACACCATATATTTT. This encodes CASSGQGDLDTIYF.

The chain is built from TRBV7-8 and TRBJ1-2; D might be TRBD1 (5 bases). V lost 1 base and J lost 1, with 13 bases in between. The CDR3 is 16 residues long. Germline V gene data show CDR1 as SGHVS and CDR2 as FQNEAQ. CDR3 loop: CASSLVSAGINYGYTF. CDR3 in DNA: TGTGCCAGCAGCTTAGTGTCCGCAGGGATTAACTATGGCTACACCTTC. The full variable domain, in which reference TRBV7-8 and TRBJ1-2 provide the parts outside the CDR3, is GAGVSQSPRYKVAKRGQDVALRCDPISGHVSLFWYQQALGQGPEFLTYFQNEAQLDKSGLPSDRFFAERPEGSVSTLKIQRTQQEDSAVYLCASSLVSAGINYGYTFGSGTRLTVV.

DNA of the CDR3: TGTGCCAGCAGCGCCTACAGGGTGAGGGACTATGGCTACACCTTC. Amino acid sequence: CASSAYRVRDYGYTF. The chain couples TRBV7-2 to TRBJ1-2, with a possible D match to TRBD1 (6 bases). Trimming removed 5 bases from V and 3 bases from J, with 16 bases in between. Germline V gives CDR1 SGHTA, CDR2 FQGNSA. This CDR3 region has 15 residues.

The CDR3 loop reads CARRSDSGTGDRGTEAFF. CDR3 coding DNA: TGTGCCAGAAGGTCGGACTCCGGGACAGGGGATAGGGGCACTGAAGCTTTCTTT. The chain is built from TRBV5-3 and TRBJ1-1; 10 bases align to TRBD1. TRBV5-3 is placed among ORFs of uncertain function. V was clipped by 5 bases and J by 4 bases; unmatched bases: 17. The CDR3 runs to 18 residues.

CDR3 protein: CASRPGETNYGYTF. In DNA form, the CDR3 reads TGTGCCAGCCGCCCAGGGGAAACTAACTATGGCTACACCTTC. V gene TRBV6-5 combines with J gene TRBJ1-2; tentative D call: TRBD1 (6 bases). Germline lookup yields CDR1 MNHEY and CDR2 SVGAGI. Deletions cut 8 bases from V and 0 bases from J, with 13 bases between. This CDR3 comprises 14 residues.

The chain is built from TRBV15 and TRBJ2-2; the match to TRBD1 covers 9 bases. This CDR3 is built from 17 residues. CDR1 and CDR2 (germline): LNHNV, YYDKDF (reference sequence). After removal of 1 base from V and 5 bases from J, the junction contained 8 bases not matched to a gene. CDR3 DNA: TGTGCCACCAGCAGAGCGTCCGGGACAGGGAATACCGGGGAGCTGTTTTTT. This encodes CATSRASGTGNTGELFF.

V usage is TRBV6-2 or TRBV6-3 and J usage is TRBJ2-5, with TRBD2 identical over 12 bases. CDR1 MNHEY and CDR2 SVGEGT come from the germline V gene. The CDR3 contains 16 residues. The V segment lost 2 bases and the J segment 5 bases; nucleotides outside the gene matches: 6. The CDR3 region is CASSYLGLAGKETQYF. The CDR3 DNA is TGTGCCAGCAGTTACCTCGGACTAGCGGGGAAGGAGACCCAGTACTTC.

The chain employs TRBV27 and TRBJ1-2; TRBD1 is a possible D gene (6 bases). This CDR3 region has 13 residues. Germline lookup yields CDR1 MNHEY and CDR2 SMNVEV (reference sequence). V lost 10 bases and J 5 bases, leaving 17 bases between the germline ends. Here the CDR3 reads CATKGGQGYGYTF. CDR3 sequence (DNA): TGTGCCACCAAAGGGGGGCAAGGATATGGCTACACCTTC.

This chain connects TRBV7-2 to TRBJ1-2; no clear D gene. CDR1 is SGHTA and CDR2 is FQGNSA in the germline V gene. The V gene lost 2 bases and the J gene lost 6 bases, with 13 bases spanning the gap. The length of the CDR3 is 14 residues. The CDR3 is CASSLYAGIDGYTF. CDR3 DNA: TGTGCCAGCAGCTTATACGCGGGAATAGATGGCTACACCTTC.

This sequence joins TRBV30 and TRBJ1-1, with unresolved D. Germline CDR1 reads GTSNPN; CDR2 reads SVGIG (reference sequence). This CDR3 spans 16 amino acids. The V end was cut by 0 bases, the J end by 0 bases, with 14 bases between. The DNA of the CDR3 is TGTGCCTGGAGTGTATACCCCCCGGCAATGAACACTGAAGCTTTCTTT. This sequence encodes CAWSVYPPAMNTEAFF.

The genes are TRBV12-3 or TRBV12-4 and TRBJ2-7; D gene ambiguous. The ends were cut back, 1 base at V and 3 bases at J, with 4 bases in the middle. The CDR3 is 12 amino acids. For the CDR3, the DNA is TGTGCCAGCAGTTTAGACTACTACGAGCAGTACTTC. The encoded protein is CASSLDYYEQYF.